This entry lists 8 T cell receptor beta chains sequenced from one sample in a study of blood T cell repertoires in COVID-19. The repertoire was sequenced with immunoSEQ multiplex PCR; TCRdb's copy has only in-frame clones and lacks some. The sample holds 100,000 to 140,000 clones; about 87% are singletons and the top ten take 6.5% to 7%. The sequencing sample was made of peripheral blood. Receptor source: a man in his forties or fifties with active or convalescent COVID-19.

The chain carries TRBV27 and TRBJ1-1; D possibly corresponds to TRBD1 (5 bases). This CDR3 is built from 14 residues. V lost 5 bases, J lost 1 base, and 11 bases lay in between. In germline, CDR1 is MNHEY, CDR2 SMNVEV (reference sequence). This chain's CDR3 is CASSNGQANTEAFF. DNA for the CDR3: TGTGCCAGCAGTAATGGACAAGCGAACACTGAAGCTTTCTTT.

The chain is built from TRBV9 and TRBJ2-5; D unclear. CDR3 length: 14 residues. CDR1 SGDLS and CDR2 YYNGEE come from the germline V gene. Trimming left V 4 bases short and J 4 bases short, with 14 bases between. The CDR3 nucleotides are TGTGCCAGCAGCAGGCCAGGTGGATCAGAGACCCAGTACTTC. It specifies CASSRPGGSETQYF.

The chain uses TRBV27 and TRBJ2-1, with 13 positions matching TRBD2. V lost 3 bases to trimming and J lost 7 bases; unmatched junction nucleotides: 9. Germline V CDR1 and CDR2: MNHEY, SMNVEV (reference sequence). The CDR3 is 17 amino acids. In nucleotides, the CDR3 is TGTGCCAGCAGTTTTTATGGACTAGCGGGAGTCGGTAATGAGCAGTTCTTC. Translating gives CASSFYGLAGVGNEQFF.

For the CDR3, the DNA is TGTGCCAGCGAAACGGCGGGGGCTGGAAACACCATATATTTT. Protein: CASETAGAGNTIYF. This sequence joins TRBV28 and TRBJ1-3; D perhaps matches TRBD1 (5 bases). CDR1 is MDHEN, CDR2 SYDVKM, per germline. This CDR3 region has 14 residues. V lost 8 bases and J lost 2, with 13 bases in between.

This chain links TRBV7-9 with TRBJ1-2; D might be TRBD1 (6 bases). Trimming shortened V by 5 bases and J by 5 bases, and 12 bases separated the two germline ends. The CDR3 totals 13 residues. Germline values: CDR1 SEHNR, CDR2 FQNEAQ (reference sequence). CDR3 coding DNA: TGTGCCAGCAGCACCGGACAGCCGTATGGCTACACCTTC. This gives the protein CASSTGQPYGYTF.

The chain is built from TRBV5-1 and TRBJ2-1; 11 bases agree with TRBD2. V shed 0 bases, J shed 2 bases, and the junction held 1 base outside the gene matches. The germline V gene has CDR1 SGHRS and CDR2 YFSETQ. CDR3 size: 16 residues. The CDR3 is CASSLVGLAAYNEQFF. DNA of the CDR3: TGCGCCAGCAGCTTGGTGGGACTAGCGGCCTACAATGAGCAGTTCTTC.

J is TRBJ1-4 and V is TRBV7-9; TRBD1 agrees at 7 bases. CDR1 is SEHNR and CDR2 is FQNEAQ in the germline V gene (reference sequence). This CDR3 spans 13 amino acids. The trim removed 8 bases at V and 6 bases at J, leaving 6 bases unmatched. The CDR3 DNA reads as TGTGCCAGCGCTGCAGGGGGAGATGAAAAACTGTTTTTT. Encoded protein: CASAAGGDEKLFF.

This chain uses TRBV7-6 with TRBJ1-1, with TRBD1 matching 8 bases. Trimming took 1 base from V and 3 from J; bases not matched to a gene: 4. The CDR3 has 15 residues. Germline CDR1 is SGHVS and CDR2 is FNYEAQ. CDR3 protein: CASSLVMGQDTEAFF. CDR3 nucleotides: TGTGCCAGCAGCTTAGTAATGGGACAGGACACTGAAGCTTTCTTT.